The rows below give T cell receptor beta chains drawn from one sample of a study of a mutant IDH1 vaccine in newly diagnosed glioma. These TCRs' antigens remain unknown. Clones were read by immunoSEQ multiplex PCR, and TCRdb kept only the in-frame ones, dropping some. The table lists about 32,000 clones, around 80% of them singletons, with 7% to 7.5% in the top ten. The starting material was PBMCs, obtained from a glioma patient whose treatment included an IDH1 peptide vaccine. These receptors were taken from a woman under 30 with glioma. Each CDR3 is given with its conserved first and last residue. D genes are given only for firm matches. The size of a clone is reported for some rows only, either as once, few or many, or as a class for expanded clones.

D gene: TRBD1; J gene: TRBJ2-1; clone size: .; V gene: TRBV9; CDR3 DNA: TGTGCCAGCAGCGTACAGGGGGCACCCGTCGATGAGCAGTTCTTC; CDR3 protein: CASSVQGAPVDEQFF
D gene: TRBD2; J gene: TRBJ2-7; clone size: .; V gene: TRBV5-1; CDR3 DNA: TGCGCCAGCAGCCCGCGGTGGGGGGGGATCCTCTACGAGCAGTACTTC; CDR3 protein: CASSPRWGGILYEQYF
D gene: TRBD2; J gene: TRBJ2-5; clone size: .; V gene: TRBV10-3; CDR3 DNA: TGTGCCATCAGCCCAGCGGGAGGGTACCAAGAGACCCAGTACTTC; CDR3 protein: CAISPAGGYQETQYF
D gene: .; J gene: TRBJ1-1; clone size: .; V gene: TRBV7-9; CDR3 DNA: TGTGCCAGCAGCTTAGACCAGGCATGGACTGAAGCTTTCTTT; CDR3 protein: CASSLDQAWTEAFF
D gene: .; J gene: TRBJ2-2; clone size: .; V gene: TRBV2; CDR3 DNA: TGTGCCAGCACCCGGACAAAGATTTCGGTCGGGGAGCTGTTTTTT; CDR3 protein: CASTRTKISVGELFF
D gene: .; J gene: TRBJ2-1; clone size: .; V gene: TRBV12-5; CDR3 DNA: TGTGCTAGTGGTTTCGACAGGGAGGGGAATGAGCAGTTCTTC; CDR3 protein: CASGFDREGNEQFF
D gene: .; J gene: TRBJ2-7; clone size: once; V gene: TRBV18; CDR3 DNA: TGTGCCAGCTCACCAGGGCAGGGGAATATAGGGTCCTACGAGCAGTACTTC; CDR3 protein: CASSPGQGNIGSYEQYF
D gene: TRBD1; J gene: TRBJ1-1; clone size: .; V gene: TRBV10-3; CDR3 DNA: TGTGCCACCCAACAGGGGGCGAACACTGAAGCTTTCTTT; CDR3 protein: CATQQGANTEAFF
D gene: .; J gene: TRBJ2-7; clone size: .; V gene: TRBV4-3; CDR3 DNA: TGCGCCAGCAGCCAAGAGAGAGGTAACTCCTACGAGCAGTACTTC; CDR3 protein: CASSQERGNSYEQYF
D gene: .; J gene: TRBJ2-7; clone size: .; V gene: TRBV4-3; CDR3 DNA: TGCGCCAGCAGCCCTTACGCGGACGCCTCCTACGAGCAGTACTTC; CDR3 protein: CASSPYADASYEQYF
D gene: .; J gene: TRBJ1-5; clone size: .; V gene: TRBV7-9; CDR3 DNA: TGTGCCAGCAGCTTATGGCAGGGAACCAATCAGCCCCAGCATTTT; CDR3 protein: CASSLWQGTNQPQHF
D gene: .; J gene: TRBJ1-1; clone size: .; V gene: TRBV7-8; CDR3 DNA: TGTGCCAGCAGCGGGGACTCAGGGACTGAAGCTTTCTTT; CDR3 protein: CASSGDSGTEAFF
D gene: .; J gene: TRBJ1-4; clone size: .; V gene: TRBV4-3; CDR3 DNA: TGCGCCAGCAGCCTACGGACGAATGAAAAACTGTTTTTT; CDR3 protein: CASSLRTNEKLFF
D gene: TRBD2; J gene: TRBJ2-1; clone size: .; V gene: TRBV5-1; CDR3 DNA: TGCGCCAGCAGCTTGCGGGTGGCTAGCGGGGTAGTCGATGAGCAGTTCTTC; CDR3 protein: CASSLRVASGVVDEQFF
D gene: .; J gene: TRBJ2-3; clone size: .; V gene: TRBV11-2; CDR3 DNA: TGTGCCAGCAGTTCCCCCTCAGCGAGCAGGGCAGATACGCAGTATTTT; CDR3 protein: CASSSPSASRADTQYF
D gene: TRBD1; J gene: TRBJ1-6; clone size: once; V gene: TRBV4-3; CDR3 DNA: TGCGCCAGCAGCCACATAAAGACAGGGAGTAGAGGAAATTCACCCCTCCACTTT; CDR3 protein: CASSHIKTGSRGNSPLHF
D gene: TRBD1; J gene: TRBJ1-5; clone size: few; V gene: TRBV19; CDR3 DNA: TGTGCCAGTAGTATAGGGACAGGGAGCGGCCGGCAGCCCCAGCATTTT; CDR3 protein: CASSIGTGSGRQPQHF
D gene: .; J gene: TRBJ1-3; clone size: .; V gene: TRBV13; CDR3 DNA: TGTGCCAGCAGCTTATACAGCTCTGGAAACACCATATATTTT; CDR3 protein: CASSLYSSGNTIYF
D gene: .; J gene: TRBJ1-6; clone size: .; V gene: TRBV6-4; CDR3 DNA: TGTGCCAGCAGTGACTCGACAGTATCATCTTCACCCCTCCACTTT; CDR3 protein: CASSDSTVSSSPLHF
D gene: .; J gene: TRBJ1-2; clone size: .; V gene: TRBV28; CDR3 DNA: TGTGCCAGCAGCCCTCCCGGCGGCTATGGCTACACCTTC; CDR3 protein: CASSPPGGYGYTF
D gene: TRBD2; J gene: TRBJ2-2; clone size: .; V gene: TRBV7-2; CDR3 DNA: TGTGCCAGTGATCCAGGGCTAGCGGGGAACACCGGGGAGCTGTTTTTT; CDR3 protein: CASDPGLAGNTGELFF
D gene: .; J gene: TRBJ1-5; clone size: .; V gene: TRBV2; CDR3 DNA: TGTGCCAGCAGTGAAGCCCCACTTAGCAATCAGCCCCAGCATTTT; CDR3 protein: CASSEAPLSNQPQHF
D gene: TRBD1; J gene: TRBJ1-1; clone size: once; V gene: TRBV4-2; CDR3 DNA: TGTGCCAGCAGCCTGGACCAGGGGGCCGCTGAAGCTTTCTTT; CDR3 protein: CASSLDQGAAEAFF
D gene: .; J gene: TRBJ2-1; clone size: .; V gene: TRBV6-1; CDR3 DNA: TGTGCCAGCAGTGAGGATTTAGCAGCCTACTACAATGAGCAGTTCTTC; CDR3 protein: CASSEDLAAYYNEQFF
D gene: .; J gene: TRBJ1-4; clone size: .; V gene: TRBV21-1; CDR3 DNA: TGTGCCAGCAGCAAAGGGCTGGGACAGGGGGCGCGTGAAAAACTGTTTTTT; CDR3 protein: CASSKGLGQGAREKLFF
D gene: .; J gene: TRBJ2-7; clone size: .; V gene: TRBV7-2; CDR3 DNA: TGTGCCAGCAGCTTTGGGTTTTCCTACGAGCAGTACTTC; CDR3 protein: CASSFGFSYEQYF
D gene: .; J gene: TRBJ1-5; clone size: once; V gene: TRBV15; CDR3 DNA: TGTGCCACCAGCAGAGAAAGGACAGCCCAGGGAGGCAATCAGCCCCAGCATTTT; CDR3 protein: CATSRERTAQGGNQPQHF
D gene: .; J gene: TRBJ1-2; clone size: .; V gene: TRBV19; CDR3 DNA: TGTGCCAGTAGTATGGTTGACGGGGGTAACCCCTATGGCTACACCTTC; CDR3 protein: CASSMVDGGNPYGYTF
D gene: TRBD1; J gene: TRBJ2-3; clone size: .; V gene: TRBV2; CDR3 DNA: TGTGCCAGCAGTGAAGGACAGGGGAACACAGATACGCAGTATTTT; CDR3 protein: CASSEGQGNTDTQYF
D gene: .; J gene: TRBJ2-2; clone size: .; V gene: TRBV27; CDR3 DNA: TGTGCCAGCAGTTTATTTTCCGGTAGTCCCGGGGAGCTGTTTTTT; CDR3 protein: CASSLFSGSPGELFF
D gene: TRBD1; J gene: TRBJ2-7; clone size: .; V gene: TRBV11-3; CDR3 DNA: TGTGCCAGCAGCCCCCGGGACAGAGTTACCTACGAGCAGTACTTC; CDR3 protein: CASSPRDRVTYEQYF